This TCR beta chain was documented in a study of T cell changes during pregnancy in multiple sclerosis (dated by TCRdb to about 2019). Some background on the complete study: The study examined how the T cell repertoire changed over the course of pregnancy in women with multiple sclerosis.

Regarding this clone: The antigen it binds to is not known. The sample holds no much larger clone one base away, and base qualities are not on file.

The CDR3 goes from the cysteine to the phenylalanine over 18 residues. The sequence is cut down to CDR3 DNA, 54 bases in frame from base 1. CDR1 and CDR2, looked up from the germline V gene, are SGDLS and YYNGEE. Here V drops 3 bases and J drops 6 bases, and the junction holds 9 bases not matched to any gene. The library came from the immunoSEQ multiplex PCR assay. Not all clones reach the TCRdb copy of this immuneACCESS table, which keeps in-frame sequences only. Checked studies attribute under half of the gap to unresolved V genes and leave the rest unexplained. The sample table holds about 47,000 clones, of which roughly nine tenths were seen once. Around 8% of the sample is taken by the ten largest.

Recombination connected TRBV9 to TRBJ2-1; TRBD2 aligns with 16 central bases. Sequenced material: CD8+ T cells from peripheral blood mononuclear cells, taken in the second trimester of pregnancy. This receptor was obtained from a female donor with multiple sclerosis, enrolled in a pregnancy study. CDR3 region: CASSDPGTSGGAFNEQFF. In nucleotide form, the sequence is TGTGCCAGCAGCGACCCGGGGACTAGCGGGGGGGCATTCAATGAGCAGTTCTTC.